This T cell receptor (beta chain) originates from a study of blood T cell repertoires in COVID-19. Study-wide context: From T cells, B-cell-depleted T cells, or PBMCs came the material, which was cDNA or gDNA.

This CDR3 contains 12 residues. V gave up 6 bases and J gave up 9 bases, with 12 bases separating them. Authors' processing steps: Reference gene primer amplification gave estimated nucleated cell counts. Profiling relied on immunoSEQ multiplex PCR, and the TCRdb table lists in-frame clones only, not all of them. The D gene and trimming were derived from the DNA, and the V and J assignments and clone size from that table. In the table there are about 210,000 clones, approximately 80% of which are singletons. Seattle patient enrollment occurred during active infection, with longitudinal follow-up thereafter.

The chain employs TRBV12-3 or TRBV12-4 and TRBJ1-5; D not certain. The sequenced sample consisted of peripheral blood. The receptor's source is a woman older than 75 with COVID-19, enrolled during active disease. The CDR3 nucleotides are TGTGCCAGCAGCCCTCCGTCGGGGCCCCAGCATTTT. Encoded protein: CASSPPSGPQHF.